This is a list of T cell receptor beta chains from one sample in a study of CD8 T cells in ankylosing spondylitis. TCRdb itself ran the 5' RACE reads through MiXCR, one entry per CDR3 protein. Seen here are about 23,000 distinct CDR3 sequences, about 17% observed once, and the top ten hold around 30%. The sequenced sample consisted of blood. The receptors stem from a male donor with ankylosing spondylitis or in good health (not recorded which). The CDR3 runs from the conserved cysteine through the conserved F or W. The order of the fields is D gene, V gene, clone size, J gene, CDR3 protein, CDR3 DNA. The D gene is left open where the match is weak. Clone size is not always given. Where it is, it says once, few, many or a class for expanded clones.

>-|TRBV7-2|few|TRBJ2-3
CASSPLSGYTDTQYF
TGTGCCAGCAGCCCGTTATCTGGTTACACAGATACGCAGTATTTT
>TRBD2|TRBV29-1|-|TRBJ2-4
CSVAAGVGKNIQYF
TGCAGCGTTGCGGCGGGAGTTGGCAAAAACATTCAGTACTTC
>-|TRBV20-1|few|TRBJ2-5
CSARPAFRLQETQYF
TGCAGTGCTAGACCCGCTTTCCGGCTCCAAGAGACCCAGTACTTC
>TRBD2|TRBV7-9|many|TRBJ2-3
CASSLGRGLAKDTQYF
TGTGCCAGCAGCCTCGGGAGGGGACTTGCCAAGGATACGCAGTATTTT
>-|TRBV4-3|many|TRBJ2-2
CASSSRPEATGELFF
TGCGCCAGCAGCTCCCGGCCAGAGGCCACCGGGGAGCTGTTTTTT
>-|TRBV20-1|many|TRBJ1-4
CSASEGTTNEKLFF
TGCAGTGCTAGTGAGGGTACAACTAATGAAAAACTGTTTTTT
>-|TRBV10-3|few|TRBJ2-3
CAISESMASGTDTQYF
TGTGCCATCAGTGAGTCGATGGCGTCAGGCACAGATACGCAGTATTTT
>-|TRBV7-2|many|TRBJ2-1
CASSANTGPNEQFF
TGTGCCAGCAGCGCAAACACAGGGCCCAATGAGCAGTTCTTC
>TRBD2|TRBV4-3|many|TRBJ2-5
CASSQDSGTSQETQYF
TGCGCCAGCAGCCAAGATTCGGGGACTAGTCAAGAGACCCAGTACTTC
>-|TRBV7-2|medium-sized|TRBJ1-1
CASSFRNNYEAFF
TGTGCCAGCAGCTTTCGGAACAACTATGAAGCTTTCTTT
>-|TRBV20-1|few|TRBJ1-1
CSAPEVGAFF
TGCAGTGCTCCAGAGGTAGGAGCTTTCTTT
>TRBD1|TRBV28|few|TRBJ1-1
CASSGDREAFF
TGTGCCAGCAGTGGGGACAGGGAAGCTTTCTTT
>-|TRBV7-3|few|TRBJ2-3
CASSDLVADTQYF
TGTGCCAGCAGCGATCTAGTGGCAGATACGCAGTATTTT
>-|TRBV12-3/TRBV12-4|-|TRBJ2-1
CASAIDNEQFF
TGTGCCAGCGCCATCGACAATGAGCAGTTCTTC
>-|TRBV5-1|many|TRBJ2-3
CASSLDGQLRTDTQYF
TGCGCCAGCAGCCTGGACGGCCAGCTTCGCACAGATACGCAGTATTTT
>TRBD1|TRBV15|few|TRBJ2-2
CATSLDRGGTGELFF
TGTGCCACCAGCCTCGACAGGGGGGGCACCGGGGAGCTGTTTTTT
>-|TRBV5-1|many|TRBJ2-2
CASSLYRAGELFF
TGCGCCAGCAGCTTATACAGGGCCGGGGAGCTGTTTTTT
>-|TRBV7-2|-|TRBJ1-4
CASSEGLREKLFF
TGTGCCAGCAGTGAGGGATTACGGGAAAAACTGTTTTTT
>-|TRBV4-1|-|TRBJ2-7
CASSQGPGEQYF
TGCGCCAGCAGCCAAGGCCCCGGCGAGCAGTACTTC
>-|TRBV12-3/TRBV12-4|few|TRBJ2-3
CASRTGTSTDTQYF
TGTGCCAGCAGGACCGGGACTAGCACAGATACGCAGTATTTT
>-|TRBV5-5|-|TRBJ2-7
CASSKAGRDSISYEQYF
TGTGCCAGCAGTAAGGCCGGGAGGGACAGCATCTCCTACGAGCAGTACTTC
>TRBD1|TRBV6-1|few|TRBJ2-2
CASRDREAGELFF
TGTGCCAGCAGGGACAGGGAGGCCGGGGAGCTGTTTTTT
>-|TRBV12-3/TRBV12-4|many|TRBJ2-6
CASSLSGANVLTF
TGTGCCAGCAGTTTATCTGGGGCCAACGTCCTGACTTTC
>-|TRBV28|few|TRBJ2-5
CASSLQGSKETQYF
TGTGCCAGCAGTTTACAGGGGAGTAAAGAGACCCAGTACTTC
>-|TRBV5-1|-|TRBJ1-1
CASSLVDTEAFF
TGCGCCAGCAGCTTGGTGGACACTGAAGCTTTCTTT
>-|TRBV6-2/TRBV6-3|-|TRBJ2-2
CASVNTGLYTGELFF
TGTGCCAGCGTAAATACGGGACTCTACACCGGGGAGCTGTTTTTT
>TRBD1|TRBV12-3/TRBV12-4|many|TRBJ2-2
CASRGPGGSPGELFF
TGTGCCAGCAGAGGTCCAGGGGGAAGTCCCGGGGAGCTGTTTTTT
>-|TRBV29-1|-|TRBJ2-1
CSVVGYNMNEQFF
TGCAGCGTTGTAGGGTACAACATGAATGAGCAGTTCTTC
>-|TRBV7-9|many|TRBJ2-5
CASSLAGSETQYF
TGTGCCAGCAGCTTAGCGGGGTCAGAGACCCAGTACTTC
>-|TRBV4-1|many|TRBJ2-3
CASSQLGSFVGTSQYF
TGCGCCAGCAGCCAACTAGGCTCGTTCGTGGGCACCTCGCAGTATTTT
>-|TRBV29-1|few|TRBJ2-7
CSVAEHEQYF
TGCAGCGTGGCCGAACACGAGCAGTACTTC
>TRBD2|TRBV5-5|-|TRBJ2-1
CASSTKGLGGNEQFF
TGTGCCAGCAGCACAAAGGGACTAGGAGGCAATGAGCAGTTCTTC
>TRBD1|TRBV7-7|-|TRBJ2-1
CASSQTTGRHNEQFF
TGTGCTAGCAGCCAAACGACAGGGCGACACAATGAGCAGTTCTTC
>TRBD1|TRBV7-8|-|TRBJ2-4
CASSSRTGSKNIQYF
TGTGCCAGCAGCTCAAGGACAGGTTCCAAAAACATTCAGTACTTC
>-|TRBV27|few|TRBJ2-5
CASMRTQYF
TGTGCCAGCATGAGGACCCAGTACTTC
>-|TRBV7-2|few|TRBJ2-1
CASSPRTAFGNEQFF
TGTGCCAGCAGCCCCAGAACAGCTTTCGGCAATGAGCAGTTCTTC
>-|TRBV7-3|-|TRBJ2-2
CASSVTTGSGTGELFF
TGTGCCAGCAGCGTGACTACAGGGTCGGGCACCGGGGAGCTGTTTTTT
>-|TRBV7-9|many|TRBJ2-3
CASSLSTSTDTQYF
TGTGCCAGCAGCCTATCCACCAGCACAGATACGCAGTATTTT
>-|TRBV5-1|many|TRBJ2-1
CASSLLIRRGEQFF
TGCGCCAGCAGCTTGTTAATCCGCCGAGGTGAGCAGTTCTTC
>-|TRBV5-5|-|TRBJ1-4
CASSSGPDGYEKLFF
TGTGCCAGCAGCTCGGGTCCGGACGGCTATGAAAAACTGTTTTTT
>-|TRBV5-5|many|TRBJ2-2
CASSLILGPGELFF
TGTGCCAGCAGCTTGATCTTGGGACCGGGGGAGCTGTTTTTT
>-|TRBV7-2|-|TRBJ2-4
CASTLHQAKNIQYF
TGTGCCAGCACCCTACACCAAGCCAAAAACATTCAGTACTTC
>TRBD1|TRBV4-2|-|TRBJ1-4
CASSQGDSRNEKLFF
TGTGCCAGCAGCCAAGGGGACAGCCGTAATGAAAAACTGTTTTTT
>TRBD1|TRBV4-1|few|TRBJ1-1
CASSLLLPAGTGGTEAFF
TGCGCCAGCAGCCTCCTCCTTCCCGCGGGGACAGGGGGCACTGAAGCTTTCTTT
>TRBD2|TRBV7-9|few|TRBJ2-1
CASRTSGGYNEQFF
TGTGCCAGCAGGACTAGCGGGGGGTACAATGAGCAGTTCTTC
>-|TRBV7-2|-|TRBJ2-5
CASSLSQGLETQYF
TGTGCCAGCAGCTTAAGTCAGGGTTTAGAGACCCAGTACTTC
>-|TRBV5-6|many|TRBJ1-5
CASSLTRGVYSNQPQHF
TGTGCCAGCAGCTTAACCAGGGGCGTTTATAGCAATCAGCCCCAGCATTTT
>-|TRBV5-1|many|TRBJ1-1
CASSPNRAFGTEAFF
TGCGCCAGTTCTCCGAACCGGGCGTTCGGCACTGAAGCTTTCTTT
>TRBD2|TRBV19|-|TRBJ2-2
CASRFPGLAPPGELFF
TGTGCCAGTAGATTTCCGGGACTAGCGCCCCCCGGGGAGCTGTTTTTT